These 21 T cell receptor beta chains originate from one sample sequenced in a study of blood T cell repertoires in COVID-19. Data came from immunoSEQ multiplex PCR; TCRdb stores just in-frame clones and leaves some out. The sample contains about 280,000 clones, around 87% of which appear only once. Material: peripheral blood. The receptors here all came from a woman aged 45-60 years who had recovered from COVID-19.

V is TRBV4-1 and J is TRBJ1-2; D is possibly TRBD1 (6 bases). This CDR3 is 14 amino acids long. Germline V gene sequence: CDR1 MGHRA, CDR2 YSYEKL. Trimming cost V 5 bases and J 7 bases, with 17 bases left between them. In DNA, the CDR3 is TGCGCCAGCAGCTCAGAAGACAGGAGTCCTGGCTACACCTTC. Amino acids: CASSSEDRSPGYTF.

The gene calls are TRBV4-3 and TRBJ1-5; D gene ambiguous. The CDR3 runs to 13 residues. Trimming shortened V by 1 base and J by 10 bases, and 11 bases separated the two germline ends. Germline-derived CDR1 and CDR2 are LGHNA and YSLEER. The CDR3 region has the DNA TGCGCCAGCAGCCAAGGCTTCTACGGTCCCCAGCATTTT. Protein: CASSQGFYGPQHF.

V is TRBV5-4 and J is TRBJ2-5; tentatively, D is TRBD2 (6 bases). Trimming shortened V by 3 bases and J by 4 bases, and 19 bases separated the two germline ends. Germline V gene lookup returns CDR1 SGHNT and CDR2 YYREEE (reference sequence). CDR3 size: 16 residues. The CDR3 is CASSSPHSTGGETQYF. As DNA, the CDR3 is TGTGCCAGCAGCTCCCCCCACTCGACCGGGGGAGAGACCCAGTACTTC. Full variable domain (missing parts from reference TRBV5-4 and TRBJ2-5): ETGVTQSPTHLIKTRGQQVTLRCSSQSGHNTVSWYQQALGQGPQFIFQYYREEENGRGNFPPRFSGLQFPNYSSELNVNALELDDSALYLCASSSPHSTGGETQYFGPGTRLLVL.

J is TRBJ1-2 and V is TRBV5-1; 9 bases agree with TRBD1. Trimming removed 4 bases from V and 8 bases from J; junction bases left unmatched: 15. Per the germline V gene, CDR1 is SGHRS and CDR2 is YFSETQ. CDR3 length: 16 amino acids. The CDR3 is CASSPRPGTGTVGYTF. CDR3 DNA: TGCGCCAGCAGCCCCCGTCCCGGGACAGGGACTGTAGGCTACACCTTC.

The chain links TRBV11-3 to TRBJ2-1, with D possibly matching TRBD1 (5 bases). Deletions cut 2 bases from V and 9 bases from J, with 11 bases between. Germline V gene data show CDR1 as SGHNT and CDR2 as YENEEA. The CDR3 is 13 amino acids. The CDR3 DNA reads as TGTGCCAGCAGCTTATCTGGGGCCAGTGAGCAGTTCTTC. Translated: CASSLSGASEQFF.

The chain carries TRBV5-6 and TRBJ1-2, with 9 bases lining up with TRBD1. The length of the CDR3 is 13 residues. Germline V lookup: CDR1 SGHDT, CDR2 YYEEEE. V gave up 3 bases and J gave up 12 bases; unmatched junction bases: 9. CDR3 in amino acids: CASSSPGQGGNTF. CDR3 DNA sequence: TGTGCCAGCAGCTCTCCGGGACAGGGAGGTAACACCTTC. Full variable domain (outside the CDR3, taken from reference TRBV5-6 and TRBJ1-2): DAGVTQSPTHLIKTRGQQVTLRCSPKSGHDTVSWYQQALGQGPQFIFQYYEEEERQRGNFPDRFSGHQFPNYSSELNVNALLLGDSALYLCASSSPGQGGNTFGSGTRLTVV.

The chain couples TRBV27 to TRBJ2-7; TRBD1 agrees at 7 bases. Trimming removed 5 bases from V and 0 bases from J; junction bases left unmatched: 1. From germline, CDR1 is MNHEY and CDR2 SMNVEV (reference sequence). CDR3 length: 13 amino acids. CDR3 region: CASSGTVSYEQYF. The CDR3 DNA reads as TGTGCCAGCAGTGGGACAGTCTCCTACGAGCAGTACTTC.

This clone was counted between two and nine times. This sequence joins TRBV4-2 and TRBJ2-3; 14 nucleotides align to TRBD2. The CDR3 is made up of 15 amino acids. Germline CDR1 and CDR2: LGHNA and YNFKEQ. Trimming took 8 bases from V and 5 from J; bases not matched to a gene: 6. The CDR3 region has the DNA TGTGCCAGCGGAAGACTAGCGGGGGGGCAAGATACGCAGTATTTT. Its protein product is CASGRLAGGQDTQYF.

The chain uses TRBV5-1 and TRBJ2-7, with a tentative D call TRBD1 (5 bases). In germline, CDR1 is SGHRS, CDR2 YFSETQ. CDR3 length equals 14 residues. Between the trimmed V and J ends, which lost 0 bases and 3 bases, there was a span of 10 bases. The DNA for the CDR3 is TGCGCCAGCAGCTTGGCAGGGCTTATCTACGAGCAGTACTTC. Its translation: CASSLAGLIYEQYF.

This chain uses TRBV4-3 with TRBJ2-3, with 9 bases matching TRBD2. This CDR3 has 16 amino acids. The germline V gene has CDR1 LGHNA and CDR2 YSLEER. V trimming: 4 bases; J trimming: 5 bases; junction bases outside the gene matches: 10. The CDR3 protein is CASSRTLAGVRDTQYF. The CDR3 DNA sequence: TGCGCCAGCAGCCGCACACTAGCGGGCGTGCGAGATACGCAGTATTTT.

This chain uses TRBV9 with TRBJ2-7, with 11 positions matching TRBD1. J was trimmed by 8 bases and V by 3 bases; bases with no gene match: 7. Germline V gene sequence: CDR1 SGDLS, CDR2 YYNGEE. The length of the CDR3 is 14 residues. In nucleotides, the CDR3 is TGTGCCAGCAGCGCACAGAGGACAGGGGGCAAGCAGTACTTC. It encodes CASSAQRTGGKQYF. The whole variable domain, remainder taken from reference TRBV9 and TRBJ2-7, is DSGVTQTPKHLITATGQRVTLRCSPRSGDLSVYWYQQSLDQGLQFLIQYYNGEERAKGNILERFSAQQFPDLHSELNLSSLELGDSALYFCASSAQRTGGKQYFGPGTRLTVT.

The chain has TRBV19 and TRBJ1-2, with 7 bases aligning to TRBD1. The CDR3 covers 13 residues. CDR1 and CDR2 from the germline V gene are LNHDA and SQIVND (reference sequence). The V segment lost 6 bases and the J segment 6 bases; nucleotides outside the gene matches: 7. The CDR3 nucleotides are TGTGCCAGTAGCGTAGACAGGGTACATGGCTACACCTTC. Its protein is CASSVDRVHGYTF.

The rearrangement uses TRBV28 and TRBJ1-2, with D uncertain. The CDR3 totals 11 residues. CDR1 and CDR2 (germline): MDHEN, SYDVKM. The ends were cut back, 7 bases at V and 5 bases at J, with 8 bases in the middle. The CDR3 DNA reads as TGTGCCAGCACAGGATGGTATGGCTACACCTTC. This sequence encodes CASTGWYGYTF.

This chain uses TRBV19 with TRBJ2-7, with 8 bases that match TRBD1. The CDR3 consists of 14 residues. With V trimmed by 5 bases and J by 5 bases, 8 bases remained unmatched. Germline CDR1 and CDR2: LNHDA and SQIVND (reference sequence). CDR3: CASSVQGAVNEQYF. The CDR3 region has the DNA TGTGCCAGTAGTGTTCAGGGGGCTGTCAACGAGCAGTACTTC.

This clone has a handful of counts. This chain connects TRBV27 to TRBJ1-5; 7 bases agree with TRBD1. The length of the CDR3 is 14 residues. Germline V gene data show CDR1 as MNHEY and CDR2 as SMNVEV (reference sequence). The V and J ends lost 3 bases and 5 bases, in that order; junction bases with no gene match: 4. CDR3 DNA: TGTGCCAGCAGTTTCACAGGGGTCGATCAGCCCCAGCATTTT. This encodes CASSFTGVDQPQHF.

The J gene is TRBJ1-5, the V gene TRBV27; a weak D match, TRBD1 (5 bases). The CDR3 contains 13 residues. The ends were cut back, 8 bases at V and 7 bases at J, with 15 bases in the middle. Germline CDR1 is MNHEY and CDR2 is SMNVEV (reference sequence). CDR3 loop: CASRSAGQQPQHF. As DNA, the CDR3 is TGTGCCAGCCGGTCGGCAGGGCAACAGCCCCAGCATTTT.

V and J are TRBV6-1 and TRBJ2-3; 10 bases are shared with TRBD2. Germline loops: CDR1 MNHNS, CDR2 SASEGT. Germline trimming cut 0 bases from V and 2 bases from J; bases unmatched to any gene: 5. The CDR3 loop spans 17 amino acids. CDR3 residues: CASSEAPLAGVTDTQYF. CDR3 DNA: TGTGCCAGCAGTGAAGCCCCCCTAGCGGGAGTCACAGATACGCAGTATTTT.

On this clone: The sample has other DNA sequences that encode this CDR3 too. CDR3 sequence: CASSLRGIQETQYF. CDR3 in DNA: TGCGCCAGCAGCTTGCGCGGTATTCAAGAGACCCAGTACTTC. The V gene is TRBV5-1, the J gene TRBJ2-5; D not resolved. Trimming took 1 base from V and 2 from J, leaving 9 bases between them. The CDR3 has 14 amino acids. In germline, CDR1 is SGHRS, CDR2 YFSETQ. Variable domain in full (rest from reference TRBV5-1 and TRBJ2-5): KAGVTQTPRYLIKTRGQQVTLSCSPISGHRSVSWYQQTPGQGLQFLFEYFSETQRNKGNFPGRFSGRQFSNSRSEMNVSTLELGDSALYLCASSLRGIQETQYFGPGTRLLVL.

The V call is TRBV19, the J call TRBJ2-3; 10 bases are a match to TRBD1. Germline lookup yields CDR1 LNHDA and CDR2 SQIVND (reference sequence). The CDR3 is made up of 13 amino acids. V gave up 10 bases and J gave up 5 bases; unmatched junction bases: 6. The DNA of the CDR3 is TGTGCCACGAAAGGGACAGGGGTAGATACGCAGTATTTT. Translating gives CATKGTGVDTQYF.

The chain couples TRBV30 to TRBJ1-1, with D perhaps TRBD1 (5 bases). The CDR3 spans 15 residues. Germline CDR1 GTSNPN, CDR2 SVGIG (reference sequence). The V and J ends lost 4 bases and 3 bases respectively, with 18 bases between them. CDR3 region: CAWNPGGGKDTEAFF. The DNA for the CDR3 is TGTGCCTGGAACCCCGGGGGAGGTAAGGACACTGAAGCTTTCTTT.

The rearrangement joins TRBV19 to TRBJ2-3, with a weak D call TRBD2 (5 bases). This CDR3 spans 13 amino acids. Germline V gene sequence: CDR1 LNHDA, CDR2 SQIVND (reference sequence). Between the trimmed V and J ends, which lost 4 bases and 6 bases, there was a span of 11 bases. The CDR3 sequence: CASSRPRGDTQYF. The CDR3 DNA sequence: TGTGCCAGTAGTAGGCCCCGGGGTGATACGCAGTATTTT. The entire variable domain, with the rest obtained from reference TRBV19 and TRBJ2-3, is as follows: DGGITQSPKYLFRKEGQNVTLSCEQNLNHDAMYWYRQDPGQGLRLIYYSQIVNDFQKGDIAEGYSVSREKKESFPLTVTSAQKNPTAFYLCASSRPRGDTQYFGPGTRLTVL.